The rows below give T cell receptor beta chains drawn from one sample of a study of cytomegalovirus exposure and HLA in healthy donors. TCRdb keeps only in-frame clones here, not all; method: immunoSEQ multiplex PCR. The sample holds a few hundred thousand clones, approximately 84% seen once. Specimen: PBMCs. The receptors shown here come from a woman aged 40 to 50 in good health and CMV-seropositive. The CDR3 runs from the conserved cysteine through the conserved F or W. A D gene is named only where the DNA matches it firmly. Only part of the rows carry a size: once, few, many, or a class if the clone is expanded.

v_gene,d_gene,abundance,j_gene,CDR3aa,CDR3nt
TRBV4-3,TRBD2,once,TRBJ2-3,CASSPSGGGDTQYF,TGCGCCAGCAGCCCTAGCGGGGGGGGAGATACGCAGTATTTT
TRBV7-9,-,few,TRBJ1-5,CASSLGSGDDSNQPQHF,TGTGCCAGCAGCTTAGGATCGGGGGATGATAGCAATCAGCCCCAGCATTTT
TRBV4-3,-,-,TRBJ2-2,CASSQERGLPTGELFF,TGCGCCAGCAGCCAAGAACGGGGACTTCCCACCGGGGAGCTGTTTTTT
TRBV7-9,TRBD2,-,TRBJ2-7,CASSSWTSGSEQYF,TGTGCCAGCAGCTCTTGGACTAGCGGGAGCGAGCAGTACTTC
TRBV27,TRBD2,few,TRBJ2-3,CASSPLQGRTSGRGTDTQYF,TGTGCCAGCAGTCCCCTCCAGGGGCGGACTAGCGGGAGGGGGACAGATACGCAGTATTTT
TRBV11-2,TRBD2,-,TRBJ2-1,CASSLIGTSGRNEQFF,TGTGCCAGCAGCTTAATTGGGACTAGCGGGAGGAATGAGCAGTTCTTC
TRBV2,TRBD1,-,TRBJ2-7,CASSDSDRPDEQYF,TGTGCCAGCAGTGACTCGGACAGGCCAGACGAGCAGTACTTC
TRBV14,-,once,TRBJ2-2,CASSQDRAGELFF,TGTGCCAGCAGCCAAGATCGGGCCGGGGAGCTGTTTTTT
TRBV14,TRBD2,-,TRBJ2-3,CASSQDVAGGTDTQYF,TGTGCCAGCAGCCAAGATGTAGCGGGAGGGACAGATACGCAGTATTTT
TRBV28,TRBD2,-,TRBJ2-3,CASSYYGLASPDTQYF,TGTGCCAGCAGCTATTATGGACTAGCGAGTCCAGATACGCAGTATTTT
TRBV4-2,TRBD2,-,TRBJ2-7,CASSARTSSYEQYF,TGTGCCAGCAGCGCTCGGACTAGCTCCTACGAGCAGTACTTC
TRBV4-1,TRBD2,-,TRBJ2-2,CASSQAGGGTGELFF,TGCGCCAGCAGCCAAGCGGGAGGGGGCACCGGGGAGCTGTTTTTT
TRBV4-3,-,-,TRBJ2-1,CASSPNTGYNEQFF,TGCGCCAGCAGCCCAAACACGGGCTACAATGAGCAGTTCTTC
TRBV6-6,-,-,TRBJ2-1,CASPNPWDWTPGEQFF,TGTGCCAGCCCAAACCCTTGGGACTGGACCCCCGGTGAGCAGTTCTTC
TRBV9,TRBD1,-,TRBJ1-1,CASSVTPGQGARGTEAFF,TGTGCCAGCAGCGTAACCCCGGGACAGGGGGCGCGGGGGACTGAAGCTTTCTTT
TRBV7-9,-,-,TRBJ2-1,CSSSLRGDPPYNEQFF,TGTTCCAGCAGCTTAAGAGGAGACCCTCCTTACAATGAGCAGTTCTTC
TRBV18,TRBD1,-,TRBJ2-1,CASSSRGQGNEQFF,TGTGCCAGCTCATCTCGAGGACAGGGCAATGAGCAGTTCTTC
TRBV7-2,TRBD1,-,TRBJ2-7,CASSFTGTGGYEQYF,TGTGCCAGCAGCTTCACCGGGACAGGGGGCTACGAGCAGTACTTC
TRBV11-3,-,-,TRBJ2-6,CASSLDLGANVLTF,TGTGCCAGCAGCTTAGATCTGGGGGCCAACGTCCTGACTTTC
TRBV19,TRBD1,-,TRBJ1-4,CASSIDAVRTGAGEKLFF,TGTGCCAGTAGTATAGATGCCGTTAGGACAGGGGCGGGTGAAAAACTGTTTTTT
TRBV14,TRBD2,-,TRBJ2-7,CASSQAPGLAGGTYEQYF,TGTGCCAGCAGCCAAGCGCCGGGACTAGCGGGAGGCACCTACGAGCAGTACTTC
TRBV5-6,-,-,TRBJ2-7,CASSLMSGFYEQYF,TGTGCCAGCAGCCTAATGTCGGGATTCTACGAGCAGTACTTC
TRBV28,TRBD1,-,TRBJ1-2,CASRSGQGPYTF,TGTGCCAGCAGATCGGGACAGGGGCCCTACACCTTC
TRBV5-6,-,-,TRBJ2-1,CASSYRDTIFNEQFF,TGTGCCAGCAGCTACCGGGACACGATTTTCAATGAGCAGTTCTTC
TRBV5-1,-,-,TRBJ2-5,CASSLEGGVYQETQYF,TGCGCCAGCAGCTTGGAGGGGGGGGTGTACCAAGAGACCCAGTACTTC
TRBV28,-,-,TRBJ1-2,CASSVGQTGYGYTF,TGTGCCTCTTCTGTCGGCCAGACGGGCTATGGCTACACCTTC
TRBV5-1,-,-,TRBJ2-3,CASSLARPLSTDTQYF,TGCGCCAGCAGCTTGGCGCGCCCCCTAAGCACAGATACGCAGTATTTT
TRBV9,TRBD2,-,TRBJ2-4,CASSGAGTSETPKNIQYF,TGTGCCAGCAGCGGAGCCGGGACTAGCGAGACCCCCAAAAACATTCAGTACTTC
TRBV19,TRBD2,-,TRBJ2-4,CASSSLAGDGAKNIQYF,TGTGCCAGTAGTTCCCTAGCGGGAGATGGAGCCAAAAACATTCAGTACTTC
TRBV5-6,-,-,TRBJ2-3,CASSLRTVSSTDTQYF,TGTGCCAGCAGCTTGAGGACTGTTTCTAGCACAGATACGCAGTATTTT
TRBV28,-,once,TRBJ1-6,CASSLSGVFYNSPLHF,TGTGCCAGCAGTTTATCCGGGGTTTTTTATAATTCACCCCTCCACTTT
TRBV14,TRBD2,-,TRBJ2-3,CASSQARTSGTDTQYF,TGTGCCAGCAGCCAAGCGCGGACTAGCGGCACAGATACGCAGTATTTT
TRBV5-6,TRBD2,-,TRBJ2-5,CASTPSLAGVRETQYF,TGTGCCAGCACCCCAAGTCTAGCGGGAGTAAGGGAGACCCAGTACTTC
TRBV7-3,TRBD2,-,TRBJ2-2,CASSPGTIPTGELFF,TGTGCCAGCAGCCCAGGGACTATCCCCACCGGGGAGCTGTTTTTT
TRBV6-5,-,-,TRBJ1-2,CASSPGLYGYTF,TGTGCCAGCAGTCCTGGGCTCTATGGCTACACCTTC
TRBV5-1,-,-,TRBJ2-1,CASGGLADSYNEQFF,TGCGCCAGCGGGGGGCTAGCGGACTCCTACAATGAGCAGTTCTTC
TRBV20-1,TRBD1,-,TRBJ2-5,CSVDRVETQYF,TGCAGTGTTGACAGGGTAGAGACCCAGTACTTC
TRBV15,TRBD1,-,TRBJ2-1,CATSTQGFGSYNEQFF,TGTGCCACCAGCACACAGGGGTTCGGCTCCTACAATGAGCAGTTCTTC
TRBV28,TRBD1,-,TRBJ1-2,CASSQTGTGRDWVYGYTF,TGTGCCAGCAGTCAGACCGGGACAGGGAGGGATTGGGTGTATGGCTACACCTTC
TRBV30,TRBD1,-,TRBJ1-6,CAWSVLGQGGRTPLHF,TGTGCCTGGAGTGTACTTGGACAGGGGGGTAGGACACCCCTCCACTTT
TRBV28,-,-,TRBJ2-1,CASSPRDFPISYNEQFF,TGTGCCAGCAGTCCCCGGGACTTTCCCATCTCCTACAATGAGCAGTTCTTC
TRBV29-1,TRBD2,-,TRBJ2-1,CSGDTGTSYNEQFF,TGCAGCGGCGATACCGGGACTAGCTACAATGAGCAGTTCTTC
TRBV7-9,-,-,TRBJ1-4,CASSLNGATVNEKLFF,TGTGCCAGCAGCTTAAATGGCGCGACAGTAAATGAAAAACTGTTTTTT
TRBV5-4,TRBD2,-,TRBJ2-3,CASSLTPGLAGISTDTQYF,TGTGCCAGCAGCTTGACGCCAGGACTAGCGGGAATTAGCACAGATACGCAGTATTTT
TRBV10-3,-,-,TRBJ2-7,CAISESAGSSYEQYF,TGTGCCATCAGTGAGTCGGCGGGCAGCTCCTACGAGCAGTACTTC
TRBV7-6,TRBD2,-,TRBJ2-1,CASTPGTSGRAWNEQFF,TGTGCCAGCACCCCGGGGACTAGCGGGAGGGCCTGGAATGAGCAGTTCTTC
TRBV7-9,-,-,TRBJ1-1,CASSLRRNMNTEAFF,TGTGCCAGCAGCCTACGCAGGAATATGAACACTGAAGCTTTCTTT
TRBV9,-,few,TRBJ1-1,CASSVASQMDTEAFF,TGTGCCAGCAGCGTAGCGTCGCAGATGGACACTGAAGCTTTCTTT
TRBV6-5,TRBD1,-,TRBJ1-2,CASSSSGTAYYGYTF,TGTGCCAGCAGTTCGTCCGGGACAGCTTACTATGGCTACACCTTC
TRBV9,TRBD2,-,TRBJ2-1,CASSPGTSISNEQFF,TGTGCCAGCAGCCCCGGGACTAGCATCAGCAATGAGCAGTTCTTC
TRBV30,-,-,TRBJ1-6,CAYRDFSSYNSPLHF,TGTGCCTACCGGGACTTCAGCTCCTATAATTCACCCCTCCACTTT
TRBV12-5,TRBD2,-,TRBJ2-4,CASSQLAGGRTAKNIQYF,TGTGCTAGTTCTCAGCTAGCGGGAGGCCGGACGGCCAAAAACATTCAGTACTTC
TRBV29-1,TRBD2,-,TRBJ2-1,CSVGLSSGIRHRNEQFF,TGCAGCGTTGGTCTGTCTAGCGGAATACGCCATCGGAATGAGCAGTTCTTC
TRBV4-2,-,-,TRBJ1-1,CASSQVQNLVREAFF,TGTGCCAGCAGCCAGGTCCAAAACTTAGTACGCGAAGCTTTCTTT